The T cell receptor (beta chain) under discussion was sequenced for a study of cytomegalovirus exposure and HLA in healthy donors. Profiling relied on immunoSEQ multiplex PCR, and the TCRdb table lists in-frame clones only, not all of them. The sample carries a few hundred thousand clones, more than 75% recorded once. This CDR3 has 15 amino acids. The germline V gene encodes CDR1 MNHEY and CDR2 SVGAGI. V lost 6 bases and J lost 5; bases outside the gene matches: 10. The material sequenced was PBMCs. The chain has TRBV6-5 and TRBJ2-1; 7 bases align to TRBD1. The receptor comes from a woman aged 18-30 years in good health and CMV-seronegative. CDR3 DNA: TGTGCCAGCAGCCCGACGACAGGGTACAACAATGAGCAGTTCTTC. Translation gives CASSPTTGYNNEQFF.